This TCR beta chain was captured in a study of chemoradiotherapy in HPV16-positive cancers. TCRdb's table, derived via immunoSEQ multiplex PCR, lists solely in-frame clones and lacks some. Seen here are about 29,000 clones, more than 85% observed once, and the top ten hold about a sixth. The CDR3 has 15 residues. V lost 6 bases to trimming and J lost 6 bases; unmatched junction nucleotides: 9. CDR1 and CDR2 from the germline V gene are MNHNY and SVGAGI (reference sequence). Over chemoradiotherapy, repertoires were sampled more than once. This sequence joins TRBV6-6 and TRBJ1-5, with 9 bases lining up with TRBD1. The material was blood, obtained from a patient who underwent chemoradiotherapy. The TCR originated in a human donor with HPV-associated anogenital cancer. CDR3 region: CASSTKGQGIQPQHF. CDR3 bases: TGTGCCAGCAGCACAAAGGGACAGGGAATTCAGCCCCAGCATTTT.